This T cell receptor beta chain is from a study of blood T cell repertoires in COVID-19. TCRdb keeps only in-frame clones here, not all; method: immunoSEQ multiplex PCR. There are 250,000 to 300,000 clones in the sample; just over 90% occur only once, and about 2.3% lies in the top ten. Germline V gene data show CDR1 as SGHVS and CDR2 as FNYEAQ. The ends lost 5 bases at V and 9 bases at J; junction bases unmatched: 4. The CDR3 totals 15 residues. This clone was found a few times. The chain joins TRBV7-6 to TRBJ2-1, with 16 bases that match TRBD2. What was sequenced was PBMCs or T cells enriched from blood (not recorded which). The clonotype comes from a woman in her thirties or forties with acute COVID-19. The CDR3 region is CASSGTSGGAREQFF. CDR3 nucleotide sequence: TGTGCCAGCAGCGGGACTAGCGGGGGGGCTCGTGAGCAGTTCTTC.